The clone carrying this T cell receptor beta chain was detected ten times or more. The data were taken from a study of regulatory T cells in long-lasting Graves disease. Relying on iRepertoire HTBI primers and Arm-PCR of CDR3 regions, the team built TCR beta libraries. MiXCR, run by TCRdb on the multiplex PCR reads, gives a single entry per CDR3 protein. The sample records roughly 500,000 distinct CDR3 sequences, 14% being singletons. Time point reported: newly diagnosed GD, antithyroid drugs for less than 3 months. There was RNA extracted from PBMCs, and the TCR library was made from it. V was cut by 1 base and J by 9 bases, with 16 bases left in between. The germline CDR1 and CDR2 sequences are MDHEN and SYDVKM. The CDR3 is 15 residues long. These data were also reused for a study on T cells in Graves' hyperthyroidism and ophthalmopathy.

V is TRBV28 and J is TRBJ2-1; possibly TRBD2 for D (5 bases). The sequencing here drew on peripheral blood mononuclear cells (PBMCs), taken at new diagnosis, from a patient treated with antithyroid drugs. The TCR sequence derives from a woman between 45 and 60 years old with Graves disease. The CDR3 spells CASSLLPSFGFEQFF. In DNA form, the CDR3 reads TGTGCCAGCAGTTTATTACCTAGCTTTGGGTTTGAGCAGTTCTTC.